This paragraph reports one T cell receptor (beta chain). This entry comes from a study of blood T cell repertoires in COVID-19. About the study: Acute-phase and convalescent COVID-19 samples originated in the United States, Italy and Spain. Nucleic acid was either cDNA or gDNA, and it came from T cells, B-cell-depleted T cells, or PBMCs.

There are 16 residues in the CDR3. CDR1 is SGDLS, CDR2 YYNGEE, per germline. Between the trimmed V and J ends, which lost 4 bases and 0 bases, there was a span of 16 bases. In the original processing: Nucleated cell counts were estimated from reference gene primer amplification. TCRdb keeps only in-frame clones here, not all; method: immunoSEQ multiplex PCR. The D gene and trimming were derived from the DNA, and the V and J assignments and clone size from that table. Of tens of thousands of clones in the sample, about 88% were seen once. The sequencing input was peripheral blood. The V and J genes are TRBV9 and TRBJ1-2, with D perhaps TRBD1 (5 bases). The TCR comes from a man in his fifties or sixties with active COVID-19. The CDR3 sequence: CASSPTWAGANYGYTF. CDR3 nucleotides: TGTGCCAGCAGCCCGACTTGGGCGGGGGCTAACTATGGCTACACCTTC.